What follows describes a single T cell receptor beta chain. This sample stems from a study of T-cell reconstitution after alpha-beta-depleted transplantation in children. The germline gives CDR1 ENHRY, CDR2 SYGVKD. The length of the CDR3 is 15 residues. Unmatched junction bases numbered 6, after V lost 3 bases and J lost 4 bases. A TCRbeta library incorporating unique molecular identifiers was prepared. In TCRdb, the PCR reads were re-called with MiXCR into one record per CDR3 protein. The sample lists almost 500,000 distinct CDR3 sequences; around 13% were seen once. The chain combines TRBV10-3 with TRBJ1-3, with 7 bases lining up with TRBD1. The sequences come from PBMCs from the stem cell graft donor, collected from the stem cell graft. The receptor's source is a human donor who donated a stem cell graft to a child with combined immunodeficiency. CDR3 amino acids: CAISDRQGGGNTIYF. CDR3 sequence (DNA): TGTGCCATCAGTGATAGACAGGGAGGAGGAAACACCATATATTTT.